The 21 T cell receptor beta chains below were found in one sample sequenced in a study of shared clonotypes between healthy human individuals. Sequencing used immunoSEQ multiplex PCR; TCRdb keeps in-frame clones, though not all of them. In the table there are approximately 350,000 clones, 95% to 97% of which are singletons. Specimen: memory CD8+ T cells sorted from blood. Subset meaning: CD45RO+ cells pooled with CCR7-negative TemRA cells. The origin of the receptors is a man in his thirties or forties in good health.

J is TRBJ2-1 and V is TRBV5-1, with 9 bases lining up with TRBD2. CDR1 is SGHRS, CDR2 YFSETQ, per germline. This CDR3 is built from 16 residues. The J segment lost 0 bases and the V segment lost 3 bases, leaving 4 bases of the junction unmatched. The CDR3 nucleotides are TGCGCCAGCAGCTCAAGCGGGAGGAGCTCCTACAATGAGCAGTTCTTC. It is translated as CASSSSGRSSYNEQFF.

V is TRBV5-5 and J is TRBJ2-3, with TRBD2 as a possible D gene (5 bases). Germline-derived CDR1 and CDR2 are SGHKS and YYEKEE (reference sequence). This CDR3 comprises 14 residues. V lost 4 bases to trimming and J lost 2 bases, with 11 bases between them. The CDR3 sequence is CASSTGLITDTQYF. The CDR3 DNA reads as TGTGCCAGCAGCACCGGACTTATCACAGATACGCAGTATTTT.

The rearrangement uses TRBV27 and TRBJ1-1; D possibly corresponds to TRBD1 (5 bases). Germline loops: CDR1 MNHEY, CDR2 SMNVEV (reference sequence). The CDR3 loop spans 13 amino acids. Trimming removed 7 bases from V and 3 bases from J, with 12 bases in between. The CDR3 region is CASNSWGDTEAFF. The CDR3, as DNA: TGTGCCAGCAATAGTTGGGGGGACACTGAAGCTTTCTTT.

The chain has TRBV5-4 and TRBJ2-7, with D uncertain. V was clipped by 8 bases and J by 2 bases, with 14 bases between them. The V gene's germline CDR1 is SGHNT and CDR2 YYREEE (reference sequence). The CDR3 extends over 13 amino acids. CDR3 residues: CASHDLLTYEQYF. Written as DNA, the CDR3 is TGTGCCAGTCACGATTTACTAACCTACGAGCAGTACTTC.

This chain links TRBV4-2 with TRBJ2-2, with 9 bases fitting TRBD2. V was clipped by 2 bases and J by 4 bases; unmatched bases: 2. This CDR3 is 15 amino acids long. Germline V gives CDR1 LGHNA, CDR2 YNFKEQ. The CDR3 DNA is TGTGCCAGCAGCCAACAGACTAGCGGCACCGGGGAGCTGTTTTTT. Translation: CASSQQTSGTGELFF.

The V call is TRBV5-1, the J call TRBJ2-7; D not resolved. The CDR3 contains 14 residues. Germline V gene lookup returns CDR1 SGHRS and CDR2 YFSETQ. V was trimmed by 2 bases and J by 0 bases, leaving 9 bases between them. The CDR3 nucleotides read TGCGCCAGCAGCTTAGGACCACTCTCCTACGAGCAGTACTTC. The encoded protein is CASSLGPLSYEQYF. Looking up the rest from reference TRBV5-1 and TRBJ2-7 gives the full variable domain: KAGVTQTPRYLIKTRGQQVTLSCSPISGHRSVSWYQQTPGQGLQFLFEYFSETQRNKGNFPGRFSGRQFSNSRSEMNVSTLELGDSALYLCASSLGPLSYEQYFGPGTRLTVT.

The chain carries TRBV5-4 and TRBJ2-3; 7 nucleotides align to TRBD2. The V segment lost 2 bases and the J segment 6 bases; nucleotides outside the gene matches: 9. The germline V gene encodes CDR1 SGHNT and CDR2 YYREEE (reference sequence). This CDR3 comprises 15 residues. CDR3 DNA: TGTGCCAGCAGCTTTAGGGCGGGAGCAGGGGATACGCAGTATTTT. It yields the protein CASSFRAGAGDTQYF.

CDR3 in amino acids: CASSPPGHNYNEQFF. CDR3 nucleotide sequence: TGTGCCAGCTCACCACCGGGACACAACTACAATGAGCAGTTCTTC. The chain joins TRBV18 to TRBJ2-1; TRBD1 is a possible D gene (6 bases). Trimming left V 0 bases short and J 3 bases short, with 9 bases between. CDR3 size: 15 residues. Germline loops: CDR1 KGHSH, CDR2 LQKENI.

The chain is built from TRBV27 and TRBJ2-5, with 7 bases fitting TRBD1. The CDR3 runs to 14 residues. Trimming at V came to 6 bases and at J to 2 bases, leaving 6 bases not matched to a gene. Germline CDR1 reads MNHEY; CDR2 reads SMNVEV (reference sequence). CDR3 bases: TGTGCCAGCAGCCAGTCCAGGGGGCAAGAGACCCAGTACTTC. Its translation is CASSQSRGQETQYF.

The chain carries TRBV5-6 and TRBJ2-3; no firm D call. The V gene's germline CDR1 is SGHDT and CDR2 YYEEEE. V lost 1 base, J lost 0 bases, and 9 bases lay in between. CDR3 length: 15 amino acids. Here the CDR3 reads CASSLYGASTDTQYF. DNA for the CDR3: TGTGCCAGCAGCTTGTACGGCGCCAGCACAGATACGCAGTATTTT. Full variable domain (rest looked up from reference TRBV5-6 and TRBJ2-3): DAGVTQSPTHLIKTRGQQVTLRCSPKSGHDTVSWYQQALGQGPQFIFQYYEEEERQRGNFPDRFSGHQFPNYSSELNVNALLLGDSALYLCASSLYGASTDTQYFGPGTRLTVL.

As for this clone: The junction shows a germline mismatch at one end, possibly a read error. The chain links TRBV30 to TRBJ2-1, with no clear D. There are 11 residues in the CDR3. Germline CDR1 GTSNPN, CDR2 SVGIG (reference sequence). CDR3 sequence reads: CAWNSYNGQFF. The CDR3, as DNA: TGTGCCTGGAACAGCTACAATGGGCAGTTCTTC.

The count of this clone is one. The chain recombines TRBV4-1 with TRBJ1-2; D is perhaps TRBD1 (5 bases). Germline assignment: CDR1 MGHRA and CDR2 YSYEKL. There are 13 residues in the CDR3. The V and J ends lost 4 bases and 4 bases respectively, with 10 bases between them. CDR3 in amino acids: CASSPAGTYGYTF. CDR3 bases: TGCGCCAGCAGCCCAGCAGGGACCTATGGCTACACCTTC.

The chain recombines TRBV13 with TRBJ2-1; D may be TRBD1 (5 bases). Germline CDR1 PRHDT, CDR2 FYEKMQ (reference sequence). The CDR3 length is 16 residues. Between the trimmed V and J ends, which lost 3 bases and 2 bases, there was a span of 14 bases. This CDR3 is CASSFSWGPTYNEQFF. For the CDR3, the DNA is TGTGCCAGCAGCTTCAGTTGGGGCCCGACCTACAATGAGCAGTTCTTC.

V is TRBV5-6 and J is TRBJ2-7; D not resolved. V lost 4 bases to trimming and J lost 3 bases, with 5 bases between them. Looked up from germline, CDR1 is SGHDT and CDR2 is YYEEEE. The CDR3 has 11 residues. For the CDR3, the DNA is TGTGCCAGCAGCGGGTTCTACGAGCAGTACTTC. This encodes CASSGFYEQYF.

This clone was counted once. The chain is built from TRBV28 and TRBJ2-7; 8 nucleotides match TRBD2. Germline assignment: CDR1 MDHEN and CDR2 SYDVKM. V lost 4 bases and J lost 0; bases outside the gene matches: 8. The CDR3 has 16 amino acids. The CDR3: CASSSPIAGSSYEQYF. DNA for the CDR3: TGTGCCAGCAGTTCCCCCATAGCGGGGAGCTCCTACGAGCAGTACTTC. Together with reference TRBV28 and TRBJ2-7, the CDR3 gives the full variable domain: DVKVTQSSRYLVKRTGEKVFLECVQDMDHENMFWYRQDPGLGLRLIYFSYDVKMKEKGDIPEGYSVSREKKERFSLILESASTNQTSMYLCASSSPIAGSSYEQYFGPGTRLTVT.

DNA for the CDR3: TGTGCCAGCTCCGGGACACGCGGAAACACCATATATTTT. Its protein product is CASSGTRGNTIYF. The gene calls are TRBV6-5 and TRBJ1-3; D is possibly TRBD1 (6 bases). This CDR3 spans 13 amino acids. The germline gives CDR1 MNHEY, CDR2 SVGAGI. The V end was cut by 8 bases, the J end by 4 bases, with 12 bases between.

This rearrangement joins TRBV11-2 to TRBJ2-2; TRBD2 matches 9 bases. J was trimmed by 6 bases and V by 4 bases; bases with no gene match: 6. CDR1 SGHAT and CDR2 FQNNGV come from the germline V gene. There are 15 residues in the CDR3. In DNA form, the CDR3 reads TGTGCCAGCAGCTGGGGACTAGCAGACCCCGGGGAGCTGTTTTTT. The encoded protein is CASSWGLADPGELFF.

This chain uses TRBV18 with TRBJ1-4; D not certain. The germline gives CDR1 KGHSH, CDR2 LQKENI. This CDR3 is 13 amino acids long. The germline V and J ends were trimmed by 3 bases and 5 bases, with 7 bases remaining between them. CDR3 in DNA: TGTGCCAGCTCACCCAGCGGGAATGAAAAACTGTTTTTT. It encodes CASSPSGNEKLFF.

The rearrangement links TRBV11-2 to TRBJ2-2; D remains ambiguous. Germline V gene data show CDR1 as SGHAT and CDR2 as FQNNGV. The CDR3 consists of 15 residues. V lost 3 bases, J lost 0 bases, and 8 bases lay in between. The CDR3 DNA sequence: TGTGCCAGCAGCTTTATAAGCGCGAACACCGGGGAGCTGTTTTTT. Translation gives CASSFISANTGELFF.

This chain joins TRBV30 and TRBJ2-1, with 7 bases lining up with TRBD2. V gave up 1 base and J gave up 4 bases; unmatched junction bases: 7. The CDR3 is 15 residues long. Germline V gene lookup returns CDR1 GTSNPN and CDR2 SVGIG (reference sequence). The CDR3 DNA is TGTGCCTGGAGTGGGGGACTAACCCAGTACAATGAGCAGTTCTTC. Protein: CAWSGGLTQYNEQFF.

The chain is built from TRBV5-1 and TRBJ2-5; 8 positions agree with TRBD1. Germline V lookup: CDR1 SGHRS, CDR2 YFSETQ. J lost 4 bases, V lost 4 bases, and 12 bases had no gene match. This CDR3 has 16 residues. CDR3 DNA sequence: TGCGCCAGCAGCCCCAGGGGGCACCCGACAGGAGAGACCCAGTACTTC. Translated: CASSPRGHPTGETQYF.